This TCR beta chain derives from a study of T cell repertoires in cytomegalovirus infection. Background on the study: Public TCR beta signature analysis indicated the presence of both CMV infection and matching HLA type. Study observations and caveats: Cumulative frequency of public TCR beta families picked out carriers of CMV plus the relevant HLA.

TCRdb re-derived calls from the reads in MiXCR, one entry per CDR3 protein. The data hold a few hundred thousand distinct CDR3 sequences, with about 26% observed a single time. This clonotype was observed a handful of times. Its antigen is unidentified. The CDR3 consists of 16 residues. V was cut by 5 bases and J by 0 bases, with 14 bases left in between. The chain combines TRBV12-3 or TRBV12-4 with TRBJ2-1, with D possibly matching TRBD2 (6 bases). Sequenced material: PBMCs. The TCR sequence derives from a human donor in good health (CMV status not recorded). Some clones in this sample may be carry-over from other donors' samples. CDR3 loop: CASSTSLGGSYNEQFF. The CDR3, as DNA: TGTGCCAGCAGTACCTCCCTGGGAGGCTCCTACAATGAGCAGTTCTTC.